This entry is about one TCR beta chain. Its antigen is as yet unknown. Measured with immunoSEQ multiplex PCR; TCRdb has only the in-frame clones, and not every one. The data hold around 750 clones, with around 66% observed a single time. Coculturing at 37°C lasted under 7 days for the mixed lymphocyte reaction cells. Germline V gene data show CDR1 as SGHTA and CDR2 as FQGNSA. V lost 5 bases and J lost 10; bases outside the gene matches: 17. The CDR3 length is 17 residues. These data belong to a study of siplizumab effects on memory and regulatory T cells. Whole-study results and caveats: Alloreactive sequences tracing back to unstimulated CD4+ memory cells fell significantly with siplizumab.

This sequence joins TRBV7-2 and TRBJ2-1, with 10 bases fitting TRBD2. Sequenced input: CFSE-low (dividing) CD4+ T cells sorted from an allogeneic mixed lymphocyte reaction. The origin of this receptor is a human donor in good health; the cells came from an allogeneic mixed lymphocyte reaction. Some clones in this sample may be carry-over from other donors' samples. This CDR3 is CASSPRVAGGRGWEQFF. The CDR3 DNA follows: TGTGCCAGCAGCCCACGGGTAGCGGGAGGCCGGGGTTGGGAGCAGTTCTTC.